Following are 19 T cell receptor beta chains from one sample sequenced in a study of T cell responses to AZD1222 COVID-19 vaccine. Profiled with immunoSEQ multiplex PCR; TCRdb holds only in-frame clones, not every one. The table shows 110,000 to 150,000 clones, with more than 75% occurring only once. Sequences were derived from peripheral blood, sampled 28 days after the second AZD1222 dose. The receptors derive from an adult who received the AZD1222 COVID-19 vaccine.

The gene calls are TRBV7-2 and TRBJ2-7; D gene uncertain. The CDR3 is made up of 12 amino acids. V shed 5 bases and J shed 4 bases, with 9 bases lying between them. Germline assignment: CDR1 SGHTA and CDR2 FQGNSA. CDR3 DNA sequence: TGTGCCAGCAGCCGAAACCTTTACGAGCAGTACTTC. Translation gives CASSRNLYEQYF.

The chain carries TRBV11-2 and TRBJ2-1; D assignment may be TRBD1 or TRBD2 (5 bases each). V was cut by 4 bases and J by 2 bases, with 18 bases left in between. CDR1 and CDR2 (germline): SGHAT, FQNNGV. There are 17 residues in the CDR3. The CDR3 region is CASSSQTSGRAYNEQFF. The CDR3 DNA is TGTGCCAGCAGCTCACAGACGTCGGGACGAGCCTACAATGAGCAGTTCTTC.

Points on this clone: One end of the junction varies from germline; a read error may be responsible. This sequence joins TRBV7-8 and TRBJ2-7, with TRBD1 matching 7 bases. The CDR3 is 16 amino acids. The V gene's germline CDR1 is SGHVS and CDR2 FQNEAQ. The CDR3 is CASSLGRTGAYYEQYF. The DNA of the CDR3 is TGTGCCAGCAGTTTAGGAAGGACAGGAGCGTACTACGAGCAGTACTTC.

The chain employs TRBV28 and TRBJ1-5; D is possibly TRBD1 (5 bases). The CDR3 consists of 14 residues. Germline V gene lookup returns CDR1 MDHEN and CDR2 SYDVKM. Trimming cost V 6 bases and J 11 bases, with 20 bases left between them. This CDR3 is CASSEQADGRAQHF. CDR3 coding DNA: TGTGCCAGCAGCGAACAGGCGGACGGGCGGGCCCAGCATTTT.

This chain uses TRBV28 with TRBJ1-2; D remains ambiguous. Germline V CDR1 and CDR2: MDHEN, SYDVKM. The CDR3 contains 13 residues. The V gene lost 8 bases and the J gene lost 5 bases, with 15 bases spanning the gap. CDR3 residues: CASAYNTDYGYTF. The CDR3 DNA follows: TGTGCCAGCGCATATAATACGGATTATGGCTACACCTTC.

V and J are TRBV11-1 and TRBJ1-1, with unresolved D. This CDR3 comprises 14 residues. Germline lookup yields CDR1 SGHAT and CDR2 FQDESV (reference sequence). V lost 2 bases and J 2 bases, leaving 9 bases between the germline ends. CDR3: CASSLIPPNTEAFF. The CDR3 DNA follows: TGTGCCAGCAGCTTAATACCCCCTAACACTGAAGCTTTCTTT.

The chain recombines TRBV5-3 with TRBJ2-4; D is ambiguous. TRBV5-3 is flagged as an ORF with uncertain function. The germline V and J ends were trimmed by 7 bases and 2 bases, with 10 bases remaining between them. This CDR3 contains 13 residues. CDR3 sequence (DNA): TGTGCCAGACCGAGAGGTTCCAAAAACATTCAGTACTTC. It translates to CARPRGSKNIQYF.

V and J are TRBV28 and TRBJ2-5; 7 nucleotides align to TRBD1. The CDR3 contains 15 residues. Trimming at V came to 6 bases and at J to 1 base, leaving 8 bases not matched to a gene. In germline, CDR1 is MDHEN, CDR2 SYDVKM. CDR3 DNA: TGTGCCAGCAGCGAGACAGGGTTGGGCCAAGAGACCCAGTACTTC. Protein: CASSETGLGQETQYF.

The chain recombines TRBV14 with TRBJ2-1; D gene unclear. The germline V gene has CDR1 SGHDN and CDR2 FVKESK. Trimming removed 0 bases from V and 0 bases from J, with 12 bases in between. This CDR3 has 17 amino acids. The DNA for the CDR3 is TGTGCCAGCAGCCAAGATACATTTTGGAGCTCCTACAATGAGCAGTTCTTC. Protein product: CASSQDTFWSSYNEQFF.

The chain's CDR3 is CASSLDSGNQPQHF. For the CDR3, the DNA is TGTGCCAGCAGCTTAGACTCGGGCAATCAGCCCCAGCATTTT. The chain recombines TRBV7-9 with TRBJ1-5; D is uncertain. CDR3 size: 14 residues. From germline, CDR1 is SEHNR and CDR2 FQNEAQ (reference sequence). Trimming shortened V by 1 base and J by 2 bases, and 6 bases separated the two germline ends.

The chain recombines TRBV18 with TRBJ1-6; TRBD1 matches at 7 bases. With 3 bases clipped from V and 7 bases from J, the junction kept 9 bases outside the gene matches. CDR1 and CDR2 (germline): KGHSH, LQKENI. The CDR3 runs to 16 residues. CDR3 sequence reads: CASSPQNLQGNSPLHF. For the CDR3, the DNA is TGTGCCAGCTCACCGCAAAACTTACAGGGGAATTCACCCCTCCACTTT. The variable domain in full, with the rest retrieved from reference TRBV18 and TRBJ1-6, is NAGVMQNPRHLVRRRGQEARLRCSPMKGHSHVYWYRQLPEEGLKFMVYLQKENIIDESGMPKERFSAEFPKEGPSILRIQQVVRGDSAAYFCASSPQNLQGNSPLHFGNGTRLTVT.

The V gene is TRBV6-5, the J gene TRBJ2-3; D may be TRBD1 or TRBD2 (6 bases each). V gave up 6 bases and J gave up 0 bases, with 13 bases separating them. CDR1 MNHEY and CDR2 SVGAGI come from the germline V gene. The CDR3 is made up of 15 amino acids. CDR3 residues: CASRGGGRSTDTQYF. The CDR3 DNA reads as TGTGCCAGCAGAGGGGGAGGCAGAAGCACAGATACGCAGTATTTT.

V gene TRBV5-1 combines with J gene TRBJ1-2, with D possibly being TRBD1 (5 bases). The germline V and J ends were trimmed by 4 bases and 2 bases, with 12 bases remaining between them. CDR1 SGHRS and CDR2 YFSETQ come from the germline V gene. There are 14 residues in the CDR3. Here the CDR3 DNA reads TGCGCCAGCAGCCCCGGGGGGGGGAACTATGGCTACACCTTC. The encoded protein is CASSPGGGNYGYTF.

Written as DNA, the CDR3 is TGTGCCAGCAGCTCCGGTAGCGGGCGCACAGATACGCAGTATTTT. The encoded protein is CASSSGSGRTDTQYF. The J gene is TRBJ2-3, the V gene TRBV7-3; 7 bases align to TRBD2. CDR3 size: 15 residues. The V and J ends lost 4 bases and 1 base, in that order; junction bases with no gene match: 5. The germline V gene has CDR1 SGHTA and CDR2 FQGTGA.

The rearrangement links TRBV7-6 to TRBJ2-3; a weak D match, TRBD1 (6 bases). V was shortened by 6 bases and J by 5 bases, with 18 bases between the two germline ends. The CDR3 is 15 residues long. Germline V gene lookup returns CDR1 SGHVS and CDR2 FNYEAQ. This CDR3 is CASSRMQGLGDTQYF. CDR3 bases: TGTGCCAGCAGTCGAATGCAGGGGCTTGGAGATACGCAGTATTTT.

This chain joins TRBV5-1 and TRBJ1-2, with D uncertain. The CDR3 totals 13 residues. V was clipped by 3 bases and J by 7 bases, with 13 bases between them. The germline V gene encodes CDR1 SGHRS and CDR2 YFSETQ. The CDR3 is CASSSWKGFGYTF. The CDR3 DNA reads TGCGCCAGCAGCTCATGGAAGGGATTTGGCTACACCTTC. The full variable domain, with the rest looked up from reference TRBV5-1 and TRBJ1-2, is KAGVTQTPRYLIKTRGQQVTLSCSPISGHRSVSWYQQTPGQGLQFLFEYFSETQRNKGNFPGRFSGRQFSNSRSEMNVSTLELGDSALYLCASSSWKGFGYTFGSGTRLTVV.

This chain joins TRBV2 and TRBJ2-1; TRBD2 matches at 10 bases. Trimming cost V 1 base and J 0 bases; bases outside gene matches: 6. The CDR3 is 18 amino acids. Germline V gene lookup returns CDR1 SNHLY and CDR2 FYNNEI. Written as DNA, the CDR3 is TGTGCCAGCAGTGAAGTAGGACTAGCGGTTAGCTCCTACAATGAGCAGTTCTTC. Translation: CASSEVGLAVSSYNEQFF.

Here the CDR3 reads CAWSPGKGFEKLFF. CDR3 nucleotides: TGTGCCTGGAGCCCTGGAAAAGGGTTTGAAAAACTGTTTTTT. This rearrangement joins TRBV30 to TRBJ1-4; no reliable D call. The CDR3 contains 14 residues. V shed 3 bases and J shed 7 bases, with 15 bases lying between them. Germline V gives CDR1 GTSNPN, CDR2 SVGIG (reference sequence).

This clone was seen only a few times. This chain joins TRBV2 and TRBJ2-3, with D hard to call. The CDR3 runs 14 residues. V lost 1 base and J lost 3, with 8 bases in between. Per germline, CDR1 SNHLY and CDR2 FYNNEI. CDR3 protein: CASSEVQETDTQYF. For the CDR3, the DNA is TGTGCCAGCAGTGAAGTCCAGGAGACAGATACGCAGTATTTT. Combining the CDR3 with reference TRBV2 and TRBJ2-3 gives the whole variable domain EPEVTQTPSHQVTQMGQEVILRCVPISNHLYFYWYRQILGQKVEFLVSFYNNEISEKSEIFDDQFSVERPDGSNFTLKIRSTKLEDSAMYFCASSEVQETDTQYFGPGTRLTVL.